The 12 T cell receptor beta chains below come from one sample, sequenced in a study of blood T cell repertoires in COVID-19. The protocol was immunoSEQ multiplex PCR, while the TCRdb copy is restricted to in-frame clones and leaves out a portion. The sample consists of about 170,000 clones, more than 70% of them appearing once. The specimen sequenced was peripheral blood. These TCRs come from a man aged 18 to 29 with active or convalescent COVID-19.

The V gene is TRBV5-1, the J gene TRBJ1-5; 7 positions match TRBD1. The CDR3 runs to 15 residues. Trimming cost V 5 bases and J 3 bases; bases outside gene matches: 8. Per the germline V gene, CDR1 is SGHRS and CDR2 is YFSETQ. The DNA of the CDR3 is TGCGCCAGCAGTCCGACGACAGGGATCAATCAGCCCCAGCATTTT. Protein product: CASSPTTGINQPQHF.

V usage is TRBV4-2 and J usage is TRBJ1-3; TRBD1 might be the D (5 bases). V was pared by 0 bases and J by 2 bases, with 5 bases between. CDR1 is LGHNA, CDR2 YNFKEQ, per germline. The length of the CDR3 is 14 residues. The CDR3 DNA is TGTGCCAGCAGCCAAGACAGGGCTGGAAACACCATATATTTT. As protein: CASSQDRAGNTIYF.

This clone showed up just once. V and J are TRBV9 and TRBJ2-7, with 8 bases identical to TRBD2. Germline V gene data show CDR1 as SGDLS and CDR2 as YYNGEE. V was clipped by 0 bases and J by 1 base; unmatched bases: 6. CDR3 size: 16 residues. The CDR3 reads CASSVATGGPSYEQYF. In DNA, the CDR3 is TGTGCCAGCAGCGTAGCAACGGGAGGGCCTTCCTACGAGCAGTACTTC.

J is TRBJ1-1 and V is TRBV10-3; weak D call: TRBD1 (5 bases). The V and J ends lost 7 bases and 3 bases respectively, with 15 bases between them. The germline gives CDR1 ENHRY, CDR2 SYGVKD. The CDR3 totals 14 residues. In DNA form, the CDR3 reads TGTGCCATCACCCCGGACGTAGGGGACACTGAAGCTTTCTTT. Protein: CAITPDVGDTEAFF.

The CDR3 nucleotides are TGTGCCAGCAGCCCCCGGACAGCTAACTATGGCTACACCTTC. Translated, it gives CASSPRTANYGYTF. This rearrangement joins TRBV7-2 to TRBJ1-2; D may be TRBD1 (6 bases). The CDR3 is 14 residues long. Trimming took 5 bases from V and 0 from J, leaving 10 bases between them. Germline-derived CDR1 and CDR2 are SGHTA and FQGNSA. Combining the CDR3 with reference TRBV7-2 and TRBJ1-2 gives the whole variable domain GAGVSQSPSNKVTEKGKDVELRCDPISGHTALYWYRQSLGQGLEFLIYFQGNSAPDKSGLPSDRFSAERTGGSVSTLTIQRTQQEDSAVYLCASSPRTANYGYTFGSGTRLTVV.

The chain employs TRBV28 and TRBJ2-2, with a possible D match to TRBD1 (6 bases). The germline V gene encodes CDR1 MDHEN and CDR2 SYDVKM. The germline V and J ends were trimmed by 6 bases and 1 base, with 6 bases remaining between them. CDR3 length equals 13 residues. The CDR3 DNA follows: TGTGCCAGCAGGGACAGGAACACCGGGGAGCTGTTTTTT. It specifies CASRDRNTGELFF. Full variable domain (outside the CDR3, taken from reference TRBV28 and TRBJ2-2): DVKVTQSSRYLVKRTGEKVFLECVQDMDHENMFWYRQDPGLGLRLIYFSYDVKMKEKGDIPEGYSVSREKKERFSLILESASTNQTSMYLCASRDRNTGELFFGEGSRLTVL.

In nucleotides, the CDR3 is TGTGCCAGCAGCTTACAGGGGGCTGGTGGCTACACCTTC. This gives the protein CASSLQGAGGYTF. The rearrangement links TRBV11-2 to TRBJ1-2; 8 bases fit TRBD1. Germline CDR1 reads SGHAT; CDR2 reads FQNNGV. The trim removed 2 bases at V and 7 bases at J, leaving 3 bases unmatched. The CDR3 has 13 amino acids. The complete variable domain, with remaining parts taken from reference TRBV11-2 and TRBJ1-2, reads EAGVAQSPRYKIIEKRQSVAFWCNPISGHATLYWYQQILGQGPKLLIQFQNNGVVDDSQLPKDRFSAERLKGVDSTLKIQPAKLEDSAVYLCASSLQGAGGYTFGSGTRLTVV.

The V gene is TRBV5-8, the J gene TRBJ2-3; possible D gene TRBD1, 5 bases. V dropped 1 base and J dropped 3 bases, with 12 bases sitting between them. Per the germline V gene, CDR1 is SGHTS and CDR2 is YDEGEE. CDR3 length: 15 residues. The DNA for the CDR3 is TGTGCCAGCAGCTTGAGGCAGGGTAGGACAGATACGCAGTATTTT. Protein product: CASSLRQGRTDTQYF.

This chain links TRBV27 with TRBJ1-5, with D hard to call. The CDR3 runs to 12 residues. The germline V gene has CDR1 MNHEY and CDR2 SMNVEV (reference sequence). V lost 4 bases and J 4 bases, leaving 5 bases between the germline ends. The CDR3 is CASSSPNQPQHF. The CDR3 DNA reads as TGTGCCAGCAGTTCCCCTAATCAGCCCCAGCATTTT.

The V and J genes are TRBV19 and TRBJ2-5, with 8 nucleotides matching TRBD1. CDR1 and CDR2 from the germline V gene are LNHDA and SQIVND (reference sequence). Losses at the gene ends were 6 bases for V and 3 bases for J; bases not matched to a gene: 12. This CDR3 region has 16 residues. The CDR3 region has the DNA TGTGCCAGTAGCCTTAAAGGACAGGGAATCAAAGAGACCCAGTACTTC. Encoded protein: CASSLKGQGIKETQYF.

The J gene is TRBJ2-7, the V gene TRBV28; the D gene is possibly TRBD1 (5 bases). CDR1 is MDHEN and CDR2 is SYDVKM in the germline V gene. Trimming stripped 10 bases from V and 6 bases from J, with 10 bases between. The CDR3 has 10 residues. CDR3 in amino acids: CAIQGREQYF. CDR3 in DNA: TGTGCCATTCAGGGTCGCGAGCAGTACTTC.

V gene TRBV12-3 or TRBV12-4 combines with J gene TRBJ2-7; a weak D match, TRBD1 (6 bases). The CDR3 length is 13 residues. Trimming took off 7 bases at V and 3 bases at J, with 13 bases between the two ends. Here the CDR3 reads CASKRGQIYEQYF. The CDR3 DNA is TGTGCCAGCAAGAGAGGACAGATCTACGAGCAGTACTTC.